Listed below are T cell receptor beta chains from one sample, sequenced in a study of blood T cell repertoires in COVID-19. Method: immunoSEQ multiplex PCR; TCRdb's copy keeps in-frame clones and lacks some. This repertoire shows about 260,000 clones, approximately 90% found once; its top ten account for about 3%. Sequencing used PBMCs or T cells enriched from blood (not recorded which). The receptors originated from a man aged 40-49 years who had been exposed to COVID-19. The CDR3 runs from the conserved cysteine through the conserved F or W. Fields, in order: J gene, V gene, D gene, clone size, CDR3 DNA, CDR3 protein. A D gene is named only where the DNA matches it firmly. Where a row states a size, it is once, few, many or the class of an expanded clone; other rows omit it.

J: TRBJ2-1; V: TRBV28; D: TRBD2; size: once; DNA: TGTGCCAGCAGTCCCGCTAGCGGAGGTTCCTACAATGAGCAGTTCTTC; CDR3: CASSPASGGSYNEQFF
J: TRBJ1-4; V: TRBV3-1/TRBV3-2; D: TRBD1; size: -; DNA: TGTGCCAGCAGCCAAGAACAGGGGACTGTTGAAAAACTGTTTTTT; CDR3: CASSQEQGTVEKLFF
J: TRBJ2-1; V: TRBV28; D: TRBD2; size: -; DNA: TGTGCCAGCAGTTTTATAAGCGGGAGCTACAATGAGCAGTTCTTC; CDR3: CASSFISGSYNEQFF
J: TRBJ2-1; V: TRBV11-2; D: -; size: -; DNA: TGTGCCAGCAGCTCACTCGGTAGTAGCTACAATGAGCAGTTCTTC; CDR3: CASSSLGSSYNEQFF
J: TRBJ2-7; V: TRBV28; D: TRBD1; size: -; DNA: TGTGCCAGCATGGGGGACAGGGTATACGAGCAGTACTTC; CDR3: CASMGDRVYEQYF
J: TRBJ1-5; V: TRBV28; D: -; size: -; DNA: TGTGCCAGCAGTTTAACAGGGTGGAATCAGCCCCAGCATTTT; CDR3: CASSLTGWNQPQHF
J: TRBJ1-1; V: TRBV19; D: -; size: -; DNA: TGTGCCAGTAGATTAACTCGGGAGACAAACACTGAAGCTTTCTTT; CDR3: CASRLTRETNTEAFF
J: TRBJ1-4; V: TRBV28; D: -; size: -; DNA: TGTGCCAGCAGTTCGATCACCCGTGGAGATAATGAAAAACTGTTTTTT; CDR3: CASSSITRGDNEKLFF
J: TRBJ1-2; V: TRBV27; D: -; size: -; DNA: TGTGCCAGCAGAAATGCCGGGTCAGACTATGGCTACACCTTC; CDR3: CASRNAGSDYGYTF
J: TRBJ1-5; V: TRBV2; D: -; size: -; DNA: TGTGCCAGCAGTCAGGACAGTTATAGCAATCAGCCCCAGCATTTT; CDR3: CASSQDSYSNQPQHF
J: TRBJ2-2; V: TRBV19; D: -; size: once; DNA: TGTGCCAGTACCGACAGTCCTGGCACCGGGGAGCTGTTTTTT; CDR3: CASTDSPGTGELFF
J: TRBJ1-1; V: TRBV12-5; D: -; size: -; DNA: TGTGCTAGTGGTTTGGTAATGGGAGGGACTGAAGCTTTCTTT; CDR3: CASGLVMGGTEAFF
J: TRBJ2-2; V: TRBV29-1; D: -; size: -; DNA: TGCAGCGTTGTGTCCCCAAAAAACACCGGGGAGCTGTTTTTT; CDR3: CSVVSPKNTGELFF
J: TRBJ1-2; V: TRBV28; D: -; size: -; DNA: TGTGCCAGCAGTTTGGATAGGGGCGGCTATGGCTACACCTTC; CDR3: CASSLDRGGYGYTF
J: TRBJ1-5; V: TRBV2; D: -; size: once; DNA: TGTGCCAGCAAAACAGATAGCAATCAGCCCCAGCATTTT; CDR3: CASKTDSNQPQHF
J: TRBJ1-4; V: TRBV19; D: TRBD1; size: once; DNA: TGTGCCAGCGCAAAGTCGGGGGCGCGTGGACAGGGGTATGAAAAACTGTTTTTT; CDR3: CASAKSGARGQGYEKLFF
J: TRBJ2-3; V: TRBV10-3; D: -; size: -; DNA: TGTGCCACCAGTAGTGGGAGTTCTAGCACAGATACGCAGTATTTT; CDR3: CATSSGSSSTDTQYF
J: TRBJ1-1; V: TRBV29-1; D: -; size: -; DNA: TGCAGCGTTGAACAGAACATGAACACTGAAGCTTTCTTT; CDR3: CSVEQNMNTEAFF
J: TRBJ2-3; V: TRBV11-2; D: -; size: -; DNA: TGTGCCAGCAGCTTAGCGGGAGTTCGTAAAGATACGCAGTATTTT; CDR3: CASSLAGVRKDTQYF
J: TRBJ1-5; V: TRBV4-1; D: -; size: once; DNA: TGCGCCAGCAGCCAAGAGTCGAGGGCCCAACCAGATCAGCCCCAGCATTTT; CDR3: CASSQESRAQPDQPQHF
J: TRBJ2-7; V: TRBV28; D: TRBD1; size: -; DNA: TGTGCCAGCAGTTCCCAGGGGGAGCAGCAGTACTTC; CDR3: CASSSQGEQQYF
J: TRBJ2-7; V: TRBV12-2; D: -; size: once; DNA: TGTGCAAGTCGCTCGCCCCTAGGGGGATGGACTAGCGGGGGACTCTACGAGCAGTACTTC; CDR3: CASRSPLGGWTSGGLYEQYF
J: TRBJ2-2; V: TRBV7-2; D: TRBD2; size: once; DNA: TGTGCCAGCAGCTTAGCGTTAGGAGCGGGAGTAAAATCCGGGGAGCTGTTTTTT; CDR3: CASSLALGAGVKSGELFF
J: TRBJ2-7; V: TRBV6-5; D: TRBD2; size: -; DNA: TGTGCCAGCAGATCGACTAGCGGGCCCTCCTACGAGCAGTACTTC; CDR3: CASRSTSGPSYEQYF
J: TRBJ1-1; V: TRBV25-1; D: -; size: -; DNA: TGTGCCAGCAGTGAGATCAGCACTGAAGCTTTCTTT; CDR3: CASSEISTEAFF
J: TRBJ2-7; V: TRBV19; D: TRBD1; size: -; DNA: TGTGCCAGTAGTATCGGACAGGGCTCCTACGAGCAGTACTTC; CDR3: CASSIGQGSYEQYF
J: TRBJ2-1; V: TRBV7-3; D: TRBD2; size: -; DNA: TGTGCCAGCAGCCGCGGGACTAACAATGAGCAGTTCTTC; CDR3: CASSRGTNNEQFF
J: TRBJ1-2; V: TRBV5-6; D: TRBD1; size: -; DNA: TGTGCCAGCAGTGCTCAACAGGGGACCAACTATGGCTACACCTTC; CDR3: CASSAQQGTNYGYTF
J: TRBJ1-2; V: TRBV30; D: TRBD1; size: few; DNA: TGTGCCTGGAGTCTTGGACAGGGGGCTGGCTACACCTTC; CDR3: CAWSLGQGAGYTF
J: TRBJ2-7; V: TRBV9; D: TRBD1; size: -; DNA: TGTGCCAGCAGCGTAGAAGGGACAGCTCTCGACTACGAGCAGTACTTC; CDR3: CASSVEGTALDYEQYF
J: TRBJ2-1; V: TRBV6-5; D: -; size: -; DNA: TGTGCCAGCAGTTACCGGCAGGTCAATGAGCAGTTCTTC; CDR3: CASSYRQVNEQFF
J: TRBJ2-3; V: TRBV10-2; D: TRBD2; size: -; DNA: TGCGCCAGCAGGACGGCGGGAGTTAGTAGAGATACGCAGTATTTT; CDR3: CASRTAGVSRDTQYF
J: TRBJ1-1; V: TRBV2; D: -; size: -; DNA: TGTGCCAGCAGTACGACAGCGAACACTGAAGCTTTCTTT; CDR3: CASSTTANTEAFF
J: TRBJ1-2; V: TRBV21-1; D: -; size: -; DNA: TGTGCCAGCCTTCTCCTAGCACGAAACTATGGCTACACCTTC; CDR3: CASLLLARNYGYTF
J: TRBJ1-2; V: TRBV28; D: -; size: -; DNA: TGTGCCAGCAGTTCTATTCCAGGGGTGAATGGCTACACCTTC; CDR3: CASSSIPGVNGYTF
J: TRBJ1-3; V: TRBV5-6; D: -; size: -; DNA: TGTGCCAGCAGTGGCAGTCCCTCTGGAAACACCATATATTTT; CDR3: CASSGSPSGNTIYF
J: TRBJ2-1; V: TRBV9; D: TRBD2; size: -; DNA: TGTGCCAGCAGCGCCCGACTAGCGCCTAGCTCCTACAATGAGCAGTTCTTC; CDR3: CASSARLAPSSYNEQFF
J: TRBJ2-4; V: TRBV21-1; D: -; size: -; DNA: TGTGCCAGCAGCAAATGCATATTGACAAAAAACATTCAGTACTTC; CDR3: CASSKCILTKNIQYF
J: TRBJ2-2; V: TRBV30; D: -; size: -; DNA: TGTGCCTGGCGCAGGGGAAACGGGGAGCTGTTTTTT; CDR3: CAWRRGNGELFF
J: TRBJ2-1; V: TRBV5-1; D: TRBD1; size: -; DNA: TGCGCCAGCAGCTTAGGCGACAGGGCTCTCAATGAGCAGTTCTTC; CDR3: CASSLGDRALNEQFF
J: TRBJ1-5; V: TRBV7-3; D: TRBD1; size: -; DNA: TGTGCCAGCAGCAACAAGGACTCCGGGACAGGGGGCTTCGATCAGCCCCAGCATTTT; CDR3: CASSNKDSGTGGFDQPQHF
J: TRBJ2-2; V: TRBV24-1; D: TRBD2; size: -; DNA: TGTGCCACCTCATTCGGCGGGAGGAACACCGGGGAGCTGTTTTTT; CDR3: CATSFGGRNTGELFF
J: TRBJ1-2; V: TRBV19; D: -; size: -; DNA: TGTGCCAGTAGTATCTTCCAGGGCTCCTATGGCTACACCTTC; CDR3: CASSIFQGSYGYTF
J: TRBJ2-1; V: TRBV7-9; D: TRBD2; size: -; DNA: TGTGCCAGCAGCCCCACCTCTGGCGGGAGTTACAATGAGCAGTTCTTC; CDR3: CASSPTSGGSYNEQFF
J: TRBJ1-1; V: TRBV18; D: TRBD1; size: once; DNA: TGTGCCAGCTCACCGGGACAGGGAACACTGAACACTGAAGCTTTCTTT; CDR3: CASSPGQGTLNTEAFF
J: TRBJ2-3; V: TRBV27; D: -; size: -; DNA: TGTGCCAGCAGTCAAAGCACAGATACGCAGTATTTT; CDR3: CASSQSTDTQYF
J: TRBJ2-6; V: TRBV6-5; D: -; size: -; DNA: TGTGCCAGCAGTTTTGGGGCACCCTCTGGGGCCAACGTCCTGACTTTC; CDR3: CASSFGAPSGANVLTF
J: TRBJ1-6; V: TRBV7-2; D: TRBD1; size: -; DNA: TGTGCCAGCAGCTCCGACCGACAGGGTAGCGGTTCACCCCTCCACTTT; CDR3: CASSSDRQGSGSPLHF
J: TRBJ1-1; V: TRBV28; D: TRBD1; size: -; DNA: TGTGCCAGCAGTTCCCCAGGGGGGACCACTGAAGCTTTCTTT; CDR3: CASSSPGGTTEAFF
J: TRBJ2-7; V: TRBV7-9; D: -; size: -; DNA: TGTGCCAGCAGCTTTCTAGCCGGCGAGCAGTACTTC; CDR3: CASSFLAGEQYF
J: TRBJ2-1; V: TRBV24-1; D: TRBD2; size: once; DNA: TGTGCCACCAGTGATTTGATAAGCGGGGCCGGTTTTAATTACAATGAGCAGTTCTTC; CDR3: CATSDLISGAGFNYNEQFF
J: TRBJ2-1; V: TRBV19; D: TRBD2; size: -; DNA: TGTGCCAGTACCATCGGGACTAGCGTTAATGAGCAGTTCTTC; CDR3: CASTIGTSVNEQFF
J: TRBJ1-1; V: TRBV18; D: TRBD1; size: few; DNA: TGTGCCAGCTCACCGGGACAGCTGTTGAACACTGAAGCTTTCTTT; CDR3: CASSPGQLLNTEAFF
J: TRBJ2-1; V: TRBV28; D: TRBD2; size: few; DNA: TGTGCCAGCAGTTTACCGGCGGGGGGGCAGTTCTTC; CDR3: CASSLPAGGQFF
J: TRBJ2-5; V: TRBV10-1; D: -; size: -; DNA: TGCGCCAGCAGTGAGTGGGCAGCTAAGAACAGAGAGACCCAGTACTTC; CDR3: CASSEWAAKNRETQYF
J: TRBJ1-4; V: TRBV28; D: TRBD1; size: -; DNA: TGTGCCGTAACAGGGGGGAGATCGGTTGGTGAAAAACTGTTTTTT; CDR3: CAVTGGRSVGEKLFF
J: TRBJ2-1; V: TRBV2; D: -; size: -; DNA: TGTGCCAGCAGTGAATCAGAAGACAATGAGCAGTTCTTC; CDR3: CASSESEDNEQFF
J: TRBJ1-2; V: TRBV18; D: TRBD1; size: -; DNA: TGTGCCAGCTCACCAGGGACAGGGGGATATGGCTACACCTTC; CDR3: CASSPGTGGYGYTF